This T cell receptor beta chain derives from a study of T cells in Graves' hyperthyroidism and ophthalmopathy. The investigators amplified TCR beta CDR3 regions from RNA transcripts. TCR CDR3 underwent first-round RT-PCR with the HTBI primer set. TCRdb re-called the multiplex PCR reads with MiXCR, one entry per CDR3 protein. This sample has 340,000 or so distinct CDR3 sequences, with roughly 18% found just once. This CDR3 contains 18 residues. Trimming took off 0 bases at V and 8 bases at J, with 23 bases between the two ends. CDR1 and CDR2 from the germline V gene are LGHDT and YNNKEL (reference sequence). The diagnostic basis comprised clinical symptoms, serum thyroxine and TRAb, thyroid ultrasound and orbital computed tomography. PBMCs were obtained from under 13 ml fresh peripheral blood. Study results and caveats: Blood samples included most of the expanded thyroid clonotypes exceeding 0.001. Stable hyperthyroidism and ophthalmopathy were separated using 13 V-J signatures.

This clonotype was picked up many times. Antigen: not known. Source material: blood. The TCR was taken from a woman between 45 and 60 years old with Graves' hyperthyroidism. The chain recombines TRBV3-1 with TRBJ2-1, with D uncertain. CDR3 DNA sequence: TGTGCCAGCAGCCAAGATTTGCTCCATGGTAGCACAATCGATGAGCAGTTCTTC. This encodes CASSQDLLHGSTIDEQFF.